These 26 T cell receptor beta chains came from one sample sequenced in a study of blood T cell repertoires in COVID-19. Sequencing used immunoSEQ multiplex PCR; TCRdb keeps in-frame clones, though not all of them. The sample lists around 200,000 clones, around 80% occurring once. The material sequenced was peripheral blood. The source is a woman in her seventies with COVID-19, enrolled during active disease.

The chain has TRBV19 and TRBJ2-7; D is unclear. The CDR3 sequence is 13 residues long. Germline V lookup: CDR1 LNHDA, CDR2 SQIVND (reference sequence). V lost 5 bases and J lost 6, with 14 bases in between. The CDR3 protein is CASSPLAGLEQYV. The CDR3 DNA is TGTGCCAGTAGTCCGCTTGCTGGGCTCGAGCAGTACGTC.

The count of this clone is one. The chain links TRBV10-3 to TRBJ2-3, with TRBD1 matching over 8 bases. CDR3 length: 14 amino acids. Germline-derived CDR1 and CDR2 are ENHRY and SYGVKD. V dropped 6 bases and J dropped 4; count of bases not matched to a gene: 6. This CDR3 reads CAIRQGAGADTQYF. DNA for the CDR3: TGTGCCATCAGGCAGGGGGCTGGAGCAGATACGCAGTATTTT.

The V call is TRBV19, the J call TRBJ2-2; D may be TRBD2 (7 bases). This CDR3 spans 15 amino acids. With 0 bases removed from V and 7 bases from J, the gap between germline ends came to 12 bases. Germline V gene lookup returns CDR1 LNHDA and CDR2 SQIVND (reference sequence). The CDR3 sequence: CASSIETGRDGELFF. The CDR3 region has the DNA TGTGCCAGTAGTATAGAAACAGGGAGGGACGGGGAGCTGTTTTTT.

CDR3 sequence reads: CASSILTGGNQPQHF. The CDR3 DNA reads TGTGCCAGCAGCATCCTGACGGGGGGCAATCAGCCCCAGCATTTT. This chain uses TRBV7-2 with TRBJ1-5; tentative D call: TRBD1 (5 bases). The CDR3 is 15 amino acids. Germline V gene lookup returns CDR1 SGHTA and CDR2 FQGNSA. The ends were cut back, 5 bases at V and 2 bases at J, with 13 bases in the middle.

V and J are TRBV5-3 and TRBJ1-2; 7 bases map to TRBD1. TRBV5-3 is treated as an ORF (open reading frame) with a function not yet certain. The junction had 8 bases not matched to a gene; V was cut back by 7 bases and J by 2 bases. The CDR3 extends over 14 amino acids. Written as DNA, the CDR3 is TGTGCCAGACCCGGGACAGTAATAAACTATGGCTACACCTTC. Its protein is CARPGTVINYGYTF.

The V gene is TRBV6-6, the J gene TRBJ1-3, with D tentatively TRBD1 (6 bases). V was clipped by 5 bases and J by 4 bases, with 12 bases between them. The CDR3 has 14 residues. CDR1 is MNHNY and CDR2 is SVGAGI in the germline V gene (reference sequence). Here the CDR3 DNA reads TGTGCCAGCAGTCCCGGGACACACGGAAACACCATATATTTT. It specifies CASSPGTHGNTIYF.

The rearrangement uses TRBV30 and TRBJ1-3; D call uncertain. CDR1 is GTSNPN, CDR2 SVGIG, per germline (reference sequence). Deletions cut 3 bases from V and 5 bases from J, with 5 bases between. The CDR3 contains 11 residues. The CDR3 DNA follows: TGTGCCTGGAGGGCTCGAAACACCATATATTTT. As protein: CAWRARNTIYF.

This CDR3 reads CASSTDRGGSYEQYF. The CDR3 DNA reads as TGCGCCAGCAGCACCGACAGGGGAGGGTCCTACGAGCAGTACTTC. The V call is TRBV5-1, the J call TRBJ2-7, with D perhaps matching TRBD1 (8 bases). Trimming left V 4 bases short and J 1 base short, with 15 bases between. CDR1 and CDR2 from the germline V gene are SGHRS and YFSETQ. The CDR3 totals 15 residues.

The CDR3 DNA is TGTGCCAGCAGTTTATCGTACCGGGTGCGTAACAATGAGCAGTTCTTC. Translated: CASSLSYRVRNNEQFF. This chain joins TRBV27 and TRBJ2-1; D gene ambiguous. Germline assignment: CDR1 MNHEY and CDR2 SMNVEV (reference sequence). The CDR3 extends over 16 amino acids. The ends were cut back, 0 bases at V and 5 bases at J, with 14 bases in the middle.

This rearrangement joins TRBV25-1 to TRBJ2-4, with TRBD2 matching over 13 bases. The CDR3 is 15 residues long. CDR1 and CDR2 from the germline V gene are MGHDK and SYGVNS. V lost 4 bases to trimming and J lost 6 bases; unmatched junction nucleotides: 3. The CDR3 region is CASSGGLAGRNIQYF. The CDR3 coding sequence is TGTGCCAGCAGTGGGGGACTAGCGGGACGAAACATTCAGTACTTC.

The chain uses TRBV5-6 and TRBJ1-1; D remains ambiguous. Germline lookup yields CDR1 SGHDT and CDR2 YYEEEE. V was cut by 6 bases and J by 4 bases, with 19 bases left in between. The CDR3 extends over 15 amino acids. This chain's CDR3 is CASIRGSDWSTEAFF. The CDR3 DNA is TGTGCCAGCATTCGAGGGAGTGATTGGAGCACTGAAGCTTTCTTT.

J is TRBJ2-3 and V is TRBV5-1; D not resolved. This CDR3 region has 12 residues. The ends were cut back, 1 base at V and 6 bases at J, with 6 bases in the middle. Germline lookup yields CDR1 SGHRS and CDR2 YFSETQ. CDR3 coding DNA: TGCGCCAGCAGCTTGAACGGGGATACGCAGTATTTT. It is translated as CASSLNGDTQYF.

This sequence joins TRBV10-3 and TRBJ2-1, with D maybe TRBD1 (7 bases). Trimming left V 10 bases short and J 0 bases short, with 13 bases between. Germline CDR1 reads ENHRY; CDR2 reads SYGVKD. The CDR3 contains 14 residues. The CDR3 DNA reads TGTGCCACCGCGGGACAGAGCTCCTACAATGAGCAGTTCTTC. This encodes CATAGQSSYNEQFF.

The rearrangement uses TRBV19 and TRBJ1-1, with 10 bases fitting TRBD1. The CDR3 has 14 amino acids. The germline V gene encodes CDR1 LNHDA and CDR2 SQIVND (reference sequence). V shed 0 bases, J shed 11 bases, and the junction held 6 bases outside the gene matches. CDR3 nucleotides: TGTGCCAGTAGTATAGATGGGACAGGGGTTCGGGCTTTCTTT. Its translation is CASSIDGTGVRAFF.

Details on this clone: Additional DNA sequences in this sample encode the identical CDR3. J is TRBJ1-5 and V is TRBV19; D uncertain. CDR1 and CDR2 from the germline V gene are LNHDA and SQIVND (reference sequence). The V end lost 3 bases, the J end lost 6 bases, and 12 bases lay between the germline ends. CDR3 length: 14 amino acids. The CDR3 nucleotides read TGTGCCAGTAGTATTGAGGGCAGAGGTCAGCCCCAGCATTTT. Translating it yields CASSIEGRGQPQHF.

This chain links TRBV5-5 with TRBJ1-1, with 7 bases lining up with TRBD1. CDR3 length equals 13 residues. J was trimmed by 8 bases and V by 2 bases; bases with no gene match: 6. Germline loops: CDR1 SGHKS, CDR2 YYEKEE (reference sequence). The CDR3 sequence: CASSLLQGSEAFF. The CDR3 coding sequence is TGTGCCAGCAGCTTATTACAGGGGAGCGAAGCTTTCTTT.

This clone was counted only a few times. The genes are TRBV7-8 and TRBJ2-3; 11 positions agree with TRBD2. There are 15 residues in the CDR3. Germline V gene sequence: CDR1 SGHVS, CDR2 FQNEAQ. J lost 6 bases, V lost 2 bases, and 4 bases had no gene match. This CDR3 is CASSLRLAGRDTQYF. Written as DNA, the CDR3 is TGTGCCAGCAGCTTAAGACTAGCGGGGCGGGATACGCAGTATTTT.

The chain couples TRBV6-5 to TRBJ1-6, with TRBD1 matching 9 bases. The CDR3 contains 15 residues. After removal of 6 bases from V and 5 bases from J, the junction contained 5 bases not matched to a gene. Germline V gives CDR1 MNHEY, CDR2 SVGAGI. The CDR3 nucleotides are TGTGCCAGCAGAGCACAGGGGGCAAATAATTCACCCCTCCACTTT. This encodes CASRAQGANNSPLHF.

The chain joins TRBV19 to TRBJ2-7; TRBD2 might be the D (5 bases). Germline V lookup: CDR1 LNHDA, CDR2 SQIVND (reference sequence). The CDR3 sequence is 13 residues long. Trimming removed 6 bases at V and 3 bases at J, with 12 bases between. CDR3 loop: CASRRAGDYEQYF. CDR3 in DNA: TGTGCCAGTAGGCGTGCGGGTGACTACGAGCAGTACTTC.

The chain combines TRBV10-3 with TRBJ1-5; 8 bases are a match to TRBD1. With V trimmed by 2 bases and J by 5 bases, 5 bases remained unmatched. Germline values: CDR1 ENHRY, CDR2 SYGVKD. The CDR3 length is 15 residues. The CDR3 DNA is TGTGCCATCAGTGAGGGGACAGGCGATTATCAGCCCCAGCATTTT. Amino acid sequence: CAISEGTGDYQPQHF.

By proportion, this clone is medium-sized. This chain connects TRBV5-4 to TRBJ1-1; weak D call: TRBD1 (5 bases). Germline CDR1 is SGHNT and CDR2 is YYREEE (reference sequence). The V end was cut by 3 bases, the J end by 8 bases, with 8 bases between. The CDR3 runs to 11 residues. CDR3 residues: CASSSGLEAFF. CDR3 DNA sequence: TGTGCCAGCAGCTCGGGACTAGAAGCTTTCTTT.

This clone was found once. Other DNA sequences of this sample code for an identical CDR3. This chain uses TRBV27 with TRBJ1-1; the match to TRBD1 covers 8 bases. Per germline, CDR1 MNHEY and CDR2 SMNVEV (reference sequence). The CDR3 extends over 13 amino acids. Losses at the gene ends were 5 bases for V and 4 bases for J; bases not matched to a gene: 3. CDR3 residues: CASSLRGRTEAFF. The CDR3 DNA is TGTGCCAGCAGTCTCAGGGGGCGCACTGAAGCTTTCTTT.

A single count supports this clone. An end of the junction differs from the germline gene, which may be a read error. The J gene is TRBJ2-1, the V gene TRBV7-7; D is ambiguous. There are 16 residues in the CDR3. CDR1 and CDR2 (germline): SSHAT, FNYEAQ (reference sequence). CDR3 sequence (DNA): TGTGCTAGCAGCTTAAGCCCGGAGACCTCCTACAATGAGCAGTTCTTC. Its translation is CASSLSPETSYNEQFF.

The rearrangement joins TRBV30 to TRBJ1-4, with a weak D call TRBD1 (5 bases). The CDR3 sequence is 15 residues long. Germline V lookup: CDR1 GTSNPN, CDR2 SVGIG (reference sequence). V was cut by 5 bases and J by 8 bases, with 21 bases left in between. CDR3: CAWSFGGLGVEKLFF. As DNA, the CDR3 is TGTGCCTGGTCCTTTGGGGGGTTGGGTGTCGAAAAACTGTTTTTT.

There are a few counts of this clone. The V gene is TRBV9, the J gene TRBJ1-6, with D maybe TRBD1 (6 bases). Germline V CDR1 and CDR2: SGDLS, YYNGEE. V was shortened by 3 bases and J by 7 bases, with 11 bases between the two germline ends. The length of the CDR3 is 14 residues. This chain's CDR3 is CASSALDSNSPLHF. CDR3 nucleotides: TGTGCCAGCAGCGCCCTGGACAGCAATTCACCCCTCCACTTT.

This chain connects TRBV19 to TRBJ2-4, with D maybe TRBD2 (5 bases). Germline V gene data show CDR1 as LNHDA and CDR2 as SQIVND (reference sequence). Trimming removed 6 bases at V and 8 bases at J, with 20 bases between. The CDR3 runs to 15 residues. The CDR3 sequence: CASRRAGGRKDIQYF. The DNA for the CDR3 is TGTGCCAGTAGGAGGGCGGGCGGTAGGAAGGACATTCAGTACTTC. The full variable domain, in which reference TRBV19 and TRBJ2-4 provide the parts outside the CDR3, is DGGITQSPKYLFRKEGQNVTLSCEQNLNHDAMYWYRQDPGQGLRLIYYSQIVNDFQKGDIAEGYSVSREKKESFPLTVTSAQKNPTAFYLCASRRAGGRKDIQYFGAGTRLSVL.